The clone carrying this T cell receptor (beta chain) came up many times. TCR beta CDR3 regions were amplified from RNA transcripts. The HTBI set primed first-round TCR CDR3 RT-PCR. TCRdb analysed the multiplex PCR reads with MiXCR anew, one entry per CDR3 protein. The repertoire holds 500,000 to 600,000 distinct CDR3 sequences, just under 20% seen once, with 47% in the top ten. Together with thyroid ultrasound, orbital computed tomography, serum thyroxine and TRAb, clinical symptoms were used for diagnoses. The authors obtained PBMCs from about 9.5 ml of fresh peripheral blood. The sample comes from a study of T cells in Graves' hyperthyroidism and ophthalmopathy. The CDR3 sequence is 14 residues long. The V and J ends lost 4 bases and 6 bases, in that order; junction bases with no gene match: 9. Germline loops: CDR1 KGHSH, CDR2 LQKENI.

Sequenced: blood. This TCR was sampled from a man aged 40-49 years with Graves' ophthalmopathy. The chain joins TRBV18 to TRBJ2-7, with TRBD1 identical over 7 bases. The CDR3 loop is CASSRRQGNLEQYF. CDR3 DNA sequence: TGTGCCAGCTCACGAAGACAGGGTAACCTCGAGCAGTACTTC.